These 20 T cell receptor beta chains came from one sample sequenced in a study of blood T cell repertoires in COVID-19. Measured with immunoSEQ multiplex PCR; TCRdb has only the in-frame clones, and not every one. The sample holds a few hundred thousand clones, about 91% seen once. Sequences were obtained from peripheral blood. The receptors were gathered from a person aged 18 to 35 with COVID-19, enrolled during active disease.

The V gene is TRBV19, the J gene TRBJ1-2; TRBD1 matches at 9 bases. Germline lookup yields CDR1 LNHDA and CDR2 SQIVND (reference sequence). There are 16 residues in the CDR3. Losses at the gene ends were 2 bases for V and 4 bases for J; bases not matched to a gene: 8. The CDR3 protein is CASSILPGQGIYGYTF. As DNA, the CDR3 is TGTGCCAGTAGTATACTCCCGGGACAGGGAATCTATGGCTACACCTTC.

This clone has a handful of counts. The CDR3 DNA reads TGTGCCAGTAGCTCGGGACACAATAACTATGGCTACACCTTC. Amino acid sequence: CASSSGHNNYGYTF. V is TRBV19 and J is TRBJ1-2; D perhaps matches TRBD1 (6 bases). The CDR3 spans 14 residues. Between the trimmed V and J ends, which lost 6 bases and 1 base, there was a span of 12 bases. Per the germline V gene, CDR1 is LNHDA and CDR2 is SQIVND (reference sequence).

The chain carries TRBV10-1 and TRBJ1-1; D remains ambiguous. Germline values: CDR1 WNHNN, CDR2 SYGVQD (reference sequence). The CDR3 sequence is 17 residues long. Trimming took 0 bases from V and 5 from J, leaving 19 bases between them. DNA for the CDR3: TGCGCCAGCAGTGAGTCTCCGAGGGTGGATAGAGAAACTGAAGCTTTCTTT. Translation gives CASSESPRVDRETEAFF.

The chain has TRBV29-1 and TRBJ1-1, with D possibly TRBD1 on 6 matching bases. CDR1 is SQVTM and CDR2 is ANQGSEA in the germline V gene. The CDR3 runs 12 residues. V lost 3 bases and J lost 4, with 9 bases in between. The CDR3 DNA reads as TGCAGCGTTGACGGGGGGCCCACTGAAGCTTTCTTT. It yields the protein CSVDGGPTEAFF.

CDR3 nucleotide sequence: TGTGCCTCACGACAGGGAAACTATGGCTACACCTTC. Residues: CASRQGNYGYTF. The chain couples TRBV10-3 to TRBJ1-2; 7 bases match TRBD1. The V gene's germline CDR1 is ENHRY and CDR2 SYGVKD. This CDR3 is built from 12 residues. Germline trimming cut 11 bases from V and 2 bases from J; bases unmatched to any gene: 5.

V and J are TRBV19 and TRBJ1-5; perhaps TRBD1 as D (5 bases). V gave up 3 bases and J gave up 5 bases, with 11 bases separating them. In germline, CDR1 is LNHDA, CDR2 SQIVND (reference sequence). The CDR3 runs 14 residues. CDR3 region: CASSIWGFDQPQHF. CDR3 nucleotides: TGTGCCAGTAGTATCTGGGGCTTTGATCAGCCCCAGCATTTT.

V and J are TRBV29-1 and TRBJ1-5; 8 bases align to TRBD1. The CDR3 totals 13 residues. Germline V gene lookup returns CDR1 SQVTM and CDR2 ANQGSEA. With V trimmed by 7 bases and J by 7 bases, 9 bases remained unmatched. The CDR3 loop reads CSGSTGVDQPQHF. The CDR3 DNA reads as TGCAGCGGATCGACAGGGGTGGACCAGCCCCAGCATTTT.

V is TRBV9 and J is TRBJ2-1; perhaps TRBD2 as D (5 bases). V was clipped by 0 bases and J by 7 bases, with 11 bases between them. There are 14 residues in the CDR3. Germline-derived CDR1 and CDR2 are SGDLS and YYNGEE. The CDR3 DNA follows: TGTGCCAGCAGCGTAGCCGGGGTAGTAAATGAGCAGTTCTTC. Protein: CASSVAGVVNEQFF.

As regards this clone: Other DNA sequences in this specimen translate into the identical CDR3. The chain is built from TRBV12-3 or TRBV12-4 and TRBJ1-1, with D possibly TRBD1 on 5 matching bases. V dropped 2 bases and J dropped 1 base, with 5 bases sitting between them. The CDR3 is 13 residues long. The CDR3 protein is CASSLQGNTEAFF. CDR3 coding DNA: TGTGCCAGCAGTTTACAGGGGAACACTGAAGCTTTCTTT.

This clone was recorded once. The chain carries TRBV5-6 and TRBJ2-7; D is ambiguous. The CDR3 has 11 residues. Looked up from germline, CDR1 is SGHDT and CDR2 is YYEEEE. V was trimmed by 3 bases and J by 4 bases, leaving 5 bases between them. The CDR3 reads CASSSNYEQYF. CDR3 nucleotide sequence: TGTGCCAGCAGCTCAAATTACGAGCAGTACTTC.

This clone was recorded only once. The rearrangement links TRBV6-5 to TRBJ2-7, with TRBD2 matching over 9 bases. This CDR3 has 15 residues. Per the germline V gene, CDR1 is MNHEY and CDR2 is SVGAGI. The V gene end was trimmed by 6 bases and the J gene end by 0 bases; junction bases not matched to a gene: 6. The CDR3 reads CASRLFSGSSYEQYF. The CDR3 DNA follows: TGTGCCAGCAGACTTTTTAGCGGGAGCTCCTACGAGCAGTACTTC.

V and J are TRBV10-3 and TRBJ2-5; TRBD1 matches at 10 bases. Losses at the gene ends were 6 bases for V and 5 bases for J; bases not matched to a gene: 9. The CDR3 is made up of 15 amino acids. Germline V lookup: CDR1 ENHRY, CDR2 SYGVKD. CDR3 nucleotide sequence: TGTGCCATCAGGGATGCGACAGGGGGCTTGGAGACCCAGTACTTC. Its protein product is CAIRDATGGLETQYF.

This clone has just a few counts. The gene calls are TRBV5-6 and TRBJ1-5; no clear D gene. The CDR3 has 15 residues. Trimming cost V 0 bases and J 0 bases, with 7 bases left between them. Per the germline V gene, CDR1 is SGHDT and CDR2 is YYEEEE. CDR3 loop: CASSLGAFSNQPQHF. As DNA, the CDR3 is TGTGCCAGCAGCTTGGGGGCCTTTAGCAATCAGCCCCAGCATTTT.

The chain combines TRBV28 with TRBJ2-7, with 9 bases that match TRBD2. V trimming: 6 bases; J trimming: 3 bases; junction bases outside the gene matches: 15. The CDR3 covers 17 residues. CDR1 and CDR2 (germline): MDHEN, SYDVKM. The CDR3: CASSRGVRRAGGYEQYF. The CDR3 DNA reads TGTGCCAGCAGCCGAGGGGTCCGTAGAGCGGGAGGCTACGAGCAGTACTTC.

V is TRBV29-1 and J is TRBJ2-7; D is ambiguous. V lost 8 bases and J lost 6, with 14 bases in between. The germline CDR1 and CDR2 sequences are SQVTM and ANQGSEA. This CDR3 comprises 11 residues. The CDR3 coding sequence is TGCAGCTCCGAAATCCGAGGCGAGCAGTACTTC. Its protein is CSSEIRGEQYF.

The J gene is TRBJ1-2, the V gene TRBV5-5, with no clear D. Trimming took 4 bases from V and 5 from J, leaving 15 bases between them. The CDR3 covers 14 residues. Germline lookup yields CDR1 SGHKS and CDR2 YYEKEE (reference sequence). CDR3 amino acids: CASSVTPTSYGYTF. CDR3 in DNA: TGTGCCAGCAGCGTAACCCCCACTTCATATGGCTACACCTTC.

CDR3 DNA sequence: TGTGCCAGTAATCCGACAGGGCTAAATGAGCAGTTCTTC. Residues: CASNPTGLNEQFF. This chain uses TRBV19 with TRBJ2-1; the match to TRBD1 covers 7 bases. Losses at the gene ends were 7 bases for V and 7 bases for J; bases not matched to a gene: 7. The V gene's germline CDR1 is LNHDA and CDR2 SQIVND (reference sequence). The length of the CDR3 is 13 residues.

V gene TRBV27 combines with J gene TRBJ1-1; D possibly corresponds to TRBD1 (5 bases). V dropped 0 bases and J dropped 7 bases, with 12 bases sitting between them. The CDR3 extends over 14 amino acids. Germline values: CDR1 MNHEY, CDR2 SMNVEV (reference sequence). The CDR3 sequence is CASSLSGGRIEAFF. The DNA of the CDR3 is TGTGCCAGCAGTTTATCGGGGGGAAGAATTGAAGCTTTCTTT.

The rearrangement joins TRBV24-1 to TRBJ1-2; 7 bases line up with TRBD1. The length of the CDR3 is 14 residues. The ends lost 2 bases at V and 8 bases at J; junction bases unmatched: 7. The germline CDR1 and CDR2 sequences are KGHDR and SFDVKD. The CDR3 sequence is CATSDSGTDLGYTF. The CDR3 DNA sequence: TGTGCCACCAGTGATTCCGGGACAGACTTAGGCTACACCTTC.

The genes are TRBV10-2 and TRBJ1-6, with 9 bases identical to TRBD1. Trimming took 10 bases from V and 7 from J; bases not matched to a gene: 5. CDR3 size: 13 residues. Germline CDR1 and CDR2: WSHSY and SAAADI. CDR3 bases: TGCGCCACTGGACAGGGGACCAATTCACCCCTCCACTTT. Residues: CATGQGTNSPLHF.